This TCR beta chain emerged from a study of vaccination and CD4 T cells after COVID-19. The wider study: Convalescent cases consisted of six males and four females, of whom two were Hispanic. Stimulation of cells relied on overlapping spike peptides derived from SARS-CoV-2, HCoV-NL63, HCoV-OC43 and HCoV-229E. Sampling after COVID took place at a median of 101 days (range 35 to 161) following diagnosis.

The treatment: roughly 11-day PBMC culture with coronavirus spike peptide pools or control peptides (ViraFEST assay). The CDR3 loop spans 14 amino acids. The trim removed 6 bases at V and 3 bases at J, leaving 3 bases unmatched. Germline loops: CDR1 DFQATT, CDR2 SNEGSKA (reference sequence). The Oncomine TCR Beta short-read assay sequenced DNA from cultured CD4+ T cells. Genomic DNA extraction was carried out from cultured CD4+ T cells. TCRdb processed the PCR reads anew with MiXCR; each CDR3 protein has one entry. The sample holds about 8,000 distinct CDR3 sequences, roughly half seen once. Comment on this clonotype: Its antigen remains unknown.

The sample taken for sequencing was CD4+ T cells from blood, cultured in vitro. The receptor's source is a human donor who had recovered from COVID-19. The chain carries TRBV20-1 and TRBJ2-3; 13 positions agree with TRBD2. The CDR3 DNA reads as TGCAGTGCACGGACTAGCGGGAGTACAGATACGCAGTATTTT. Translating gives CSARTSGSTDTQYF.